This T cell receptor (beta chain) was captured by sequencing in a study of Ad26.COV2.S vaccination and SARS-CoV-2 variants. Treatment noted: some 19 received Ad26.COV2.S at low or high dose, single or two shots; 5 received placebo; per-sample allocation not given. The samples date from day 63 after the first vaccine or placebo injection. Germline values: CDR1 SGHTA, CDR2 FQGNSA. The V end lost 4 bases, the J end lost 4 bases, and 8 bases lay between the germline ends. There are 13 residues in the CDR3. The protocol was immunoSEQ multiplex PCR, while the TCRdb copy is restricted to in-frame clones and leaves out a portion. The sample lists about 350,000 clones, 75% to 90% occurring once.

This TCR was sampled from a person aged 18-65 years who received the Ad26.COV2.S COVID-19 vaccine or a placebo. The source material was peripheral blood, sampled in a trial of Ad26.COV2.S vaccine versus placebo. V usage is TRBV7-2 and J usage is TRBJ1-5; D is ambiguous. CDR3 sequence reads: CASSSLQNQPQHF. CDR3 in DNA: TGTGCCAGCAGCTCCCTGCAAAATCAGCCCCAGCATTTT.